This T cell receptor beta chain was identified in a study of patients and donors after allogeneic stem cell transplantation. TCRdb analysed the RT-PCR reads with MiXCR anew, one entry per CDR3 protein. The table includes about 110,000 distinct CDR3 sequences, about a third detected once. This clonotype occurred a few times. This CDR3 is 12 amino acids long. Trimming removed 5 bases from V and 6 bases from J, with 9 bases in between. The sequenced sample was blood, either unsorted or a sorted T cell fraction (not recorded which). The V call is TRBV12-3 or TRBV12-4, the J call TRBJ2-3; D assignment may be TRBD1 or TRBD2 (6 bases each). The sequence was collected from a human donor who was either an allogeneic HSCT recipient or a stem cell or donor lymphocyte infusion donor (not recorded which). It is not recorded whose cells these are; they may come from a transplant donor. DNA for the CDR3: TGTGCCAGCAGTAGAGGGGGGGATACGCAGTATTTT. This encodes CASSRGGDTQYF.